The T cell receptor (beta chain) described here comes from a study of T-cell memory formation after mild COVID-19. Study-wide context: Clusters of TCRs were largely donor specific. Study observations and caveats: Clones that shrank (day 15 to 85) were balanced CD4/CD8, whereas later expanders leaned CD4+. What remained unconfirmed was the SARS-CoV-2 specificity of second-wave clones peaking on day 37.

Turning to this clonotype: The antigen is unknown.

TCRdb fed the 5' RACE reads into MiXCR, producing one record per CDR3 protein. The sample has 350,000 to 500,000 distinct CDR3 sequences; roughly 20% are singletons. This TCR came from an adult woman who had mild COVID-19 (a few samples of this study predate the infection). Cell type and time point are not known. The sample taken for sequencing was PBMCs or a T cell subset sorted from them (not recorded which).

Written as DNA, the CDR3 is TGTGCCAGCAGTTATTTCCATGAGCAGTTCTTC. Translated, it gives CASSYFHEQFF. V gene TRBV6-5 combines with J gene TRBJ2-1; no firm D call. The V gene's germline CDR1 is MNHEY and CDR2 SVGAGI. V lost 3 bases and J 8 bases, leaving 5 bases between the germline ends. This CDR3 comprises 11 residues.